This is a list of T cell receptor beta chains from one sample in a study of blood T cell repertoires in COVID-19. Data came from immunoSEQ multiplex PCR; TCRdb stores just in-frame clones and leaves some out. The repertoire includes about 290,000 clones, about 89% of them detected once, and approximately 4.2% sits in the top ten. Sequenced input: peripheral blood. All receptors derive from a man aged 40-55 years with acute or convalescent COVID-19. Each CDR3 is given with its conserved first and last residue. A D gene is named only where the DNA matches it firmly. The size entry is marked missing in some rows and otherwise reads once, few, many or a size class.

j_call: TRBJ2-7; clone_size: NA; v_call: TRBV7-2; d_call: NA; cdr3_length: 12; cdr3_aa: CASSPSSYEQYF; cdr3_nt: TGTGCCAGCAGCCCATCATCCTACGAGCAGTACTTC
j_call: TRBJ2-7; clone_size: NA; v_call: TRBV15; d_call: TRBD2; cdr3_length: 17; cdr3_aa: CATSRDPGRGTFYEQYF; cdr3_nt: TGTGCCACCAGCAGAGACCCCGGGCGGGGGACTTTTTACGAGCAGTACTTC
j_call: TRBJ1-2; clone_size: NA; v_call: TRBV5-1; d_call: TRBD1; cdr3_length: 16; cdr3_aa: CASSPDRSPDGYGYTF; cdr3_nt: TGCGCCAGCAGCCCGGACAGGAGCCCTGACGGCTATGGCTACACCTTC
j_call: TRBJ2-7; clone_size: few; v_call: TRBV11-2; d_call: NA; cdr3_length: 15; cdr3_aa: CASSLQQGLSYEQYF; cdr3_nt: TGTGCCAGCAGCTTACAACAGGGCCTCTCCTACGAGCAGTACTTC
j_call: TRBJ1-2; clone_size: NA; v_call: TRBV5-1; d_call: TRBD1; cdr3_length: 14; cdr3_aa: CASSPSGTAGGDTF; cdr3_nt: TGCGCCAGCAGCCCCTCAGGGACAGCGGGAGGTGACACCTTC
j_call: TRBJ1-5; clone_size: NA; v_call: TRBV12-3/TRBV12-4; d_call: NA; cdr3_length: 13; cdr3_aa: CASTDRYNQPQHF; cdr3_nt: TGTGCCAGCACTGACAGGTACAATCAGCCCCAGCATTTT
j_call: TRBJ1-4; clone_size: NA; v_call: TRBV29-1; d_call: TRBD1; cdr3_length: 15; cdr3_aa: CSVEVMGQRNEKLFF; cdr3_nt: TGCAGCGTTGAAGTTATGGGACAGAGAAATGAAAAACTGTTTTTT
j_call: TRBJ2-7; clone_size: NA; v_call: TRBV7-9; d_call: TRBD1; cdr3_length: 16; cdr3_aa: CASSGTTGNLSYEQYF; cdr3_nt: TGTGCCAGCAGCGGAACGACAGGGAACCTTTCCTACGAGCAGTACTTC
j_call: TRBJ1-1; clone_size: NA; v_call: TRBV2; d_call: TRBD1; cdr3_length: 15; cdr3_aa: CASTRRGPTNTEAFF; cdr3_nt: TGTGCCAGCACAAGGAGGGGGCCCACTAACACTGAAGCTTTCTTT
j_call: TRBJ1-2; clone_size: once; v_call: TRBV5-6; d_call: NA; cdr3_length: 12; cdr3_aa: CASRLQGSGYTF; cdr3_nt: TGTGCCAGCAGACTCCAGGGTAGTGGCTACACCTTC
j_call: TRBJ1-2; clone_size: NA; v_call: TRBV5-1; d_call: TRBD1; cdr3_length: 16; cdr3_aa: CASTPFTGTGSGGYTF; cdr3_nt: TGCGCCAGCACTCCCTTTACCGGGACAGGGTCCGGTGGCTACACCTTC
j_call: TRBJ2-5; clone_size: NA; v_call: TRBV20-1; d_call: NA; cdr3_length: 12; cdr3_aa: CSASTSQETQYF; cdr3_nt: TGCAGTGCTAGTACCAGCCAAGAGACCCAGTACTTC
j_call: TRBJ1-6; clone_size: NA; v_call: TRBV27; d_call: TRBD1; cdr3_length: 14; cdr3_aa: CASSGGSGGSPLHF; cdr3_nt: TGTGCCAGCAGTGGGGGGTCAGGGGGTTCACCCCTCCACTTT
j_call: TRBJ2-7; clone_size: once; v_call: TRBV6-5; d_call: TRBD1; cdr3_length: 14; cdr3_aa: CASSSGDRPYEQYF; cdr3_nt: TGTGCCAGCAGTTCCGGGGACAGGCCCTACGAGCAGTACTTC
j_call: TRBJ1-5; clone_size: NA; v_call: TRBV20-1; d_call: NA; cdr3_length: 13; cdr3_aa: CSASQGSNQPQHF; cdr3_nt: TGCAGTGCTAGTCAGGGCAGCAATCAGCCCCAGCATTTT
j_call: TRBJ1-2; clone_size: NA; v_call: TRBV2; d_call: TRBD1; cdr3_length: 14; cdr3_aa: CASSEHQQGAGYTF; cdr3_nt: TGTGCCAGCAGTGAACATCAACAGGGGGCCGGCTACACCTTC
j_call: TRBJ1-2; clone_size: NA; v_call: TRBV29-1; d_call: NA; cdr3_length: 11; cdr3_aa: CSVDGVHGYTF; cdr3_nt: TGCAGCGTTGACGGGGTGCATGGCTACACCTTC
j_call: TRBJ1-1; clone_size: NA; v_call: TRBV5-1; d_call: TRBD1; cdr3_length: 14; cdr3_aa: CASSSLGQGTEAFF; cdr3_nt: TGCGCCAGCAGCTCATTAGGACAGGGCACTGAAGCTTTCTTT
j_call: TRBJ2-1; clone_size: NA; v_call: TRBV5-6; d_call: TRBD2; cdr3_length: 15; cdr3_aa: CASSWGLSSYNEQFF; cdr3_nt: TGTGCCAGCAGCTGGGGACTAAGCTCCTACAATGAGCAGTTCTTC
j_call: TRBJ2-3; clone_size: few; v_call: TRBV5-1; d_call: NA; cdr3_length: 14; cdr3_aa: CASSLLTTTDTQYF; cdr3_nt: TGCGCCAGCAGCTTATTGACAACAACAGATACGCAGTATTTT
j_call: TRBJ1-5; clone_size: NA; v_call: TRBV7-2; d_call: NA; cdr3_length: 15; cdr3_aa: CASSTGPGGNQPQHF; cdr3_nt: TGTGCCAGCAGCACCGGTCCCGGGGGCAATCAGCCCCAGCATTTT
j_call: TRBJ2-2; clone_size: NA; v_call: TRBV11-2; d_call: TRBD1; cdr3_length: 16; cdr3_aa: CASRTTGAGDTGELFF; cdr3_nt: TGTGCCAGCAGGACTACAGGGGCAGGGGACACCGGGGAGCTGTTTTTT
j_call: TRBJ1-1; clone_size: once; v_call: TRBV6-2/TRBV6-3; d_call: NA; cdr3_length: 15; cdr3_aa: CASSYQPGRNTEAFF; cdr3_nt: TGTGCCAGCAGTTACCAGCCAGGGCGGAACACTGAAGCTTTCTTT
j_call: TRBJ2-1; clone_size: NA; v_call: TRBV12-5; d_call: NA; cdr3_length: 17; cdr3_aa: CASVTRPGSGAYNEQFF; cdr3_nt: TGTGCTAGTGTCACAAGGCCCGGGTCGGGGGCCTACAATGAGCAGTTCTTC
j_call: TRBJ1-2; clone_size: NA; v_call: TRBV2; d_call: NA; cdr3_length: 13; cdr3_aa: CASSVLGARGYTF; cdr3_nt: TGTGCCAGCAGTGTCCTAGGGGCGCGGGGCTACACCTTC
j_call: TRBJ1-5; clone_size: NA; v_call: TRBV10-1; d_call: TRBD1; cdr3_length: 13; cdr3_aa: CASSTGGNQPQHF; cdr3_nt: TGCGCCAGCAGTACAGGGGGAAATCAGCCCCAGCATTTT
j_call: TRBJ2-1; clone_size: NA; v_call: TRBV27; d_call: NA; cdr3_length: 11; cdr3_aa: CARENYNEQFF; cdr3_nt: TGTGCCAGAGAGAACTACAATGAGCAGTTCTTC
j_call: TRBJ2-3; clone_size: NA; v_call: TRBV5-4; d_call: NA; cdr3_length: 14; cdr3_aa: CASSSTGTTDTQYF; cdr3_nt: TGTGCCAGCAGCTCCACAGGGACCACAGATACGCAGTATTTT
j_call: TRBJ1-2; clone_size: NA; v_call: TRBV30; d_call: NA; cdr3_length: 16; cdr3_aa: CAWSVPGTGWDYGYTF; cdr3_nt: TGTGCCTGGAGTGTACCGGGAACAGGGTGGGACTATGGCTACACCTTC
j_call: TRBJ2-7; clone_size: once; v_call: TRBV10-1; d_call: NA; cdr3_length: 16; cdr3_aa: CASSEMGTPDENEQYF; cdr3_nt: TGCGCCAGCAGTGAGATGGGGACACCTGACGAGAACGAGCAGTACTTC
j_call: TRBJ2-3; clone_size: NA; v_call: TRBV21-1; d_call: NA; cdr3_length: 16; cdr3_aa: CASSPRNRGRGDTQYF; cdr3_nt: TGTGCCAGCAGCCCAAGGAATAGGGGGCGAGGAGATACGCAGTATTTT
j_call: TRBJ1-3; clone_size: NA; v_call: TRBV19; d_call: NA; cdr3_length: 12; cdr3_aa: CATGGIGNTIYF; cdr3_nt: TGTGCTACCGGAGGGATTGGAAACACCATATATTTT
j_call: TRBJ2-2; clone_size: NA; v_call: TRBV2; d_call: TRBD1; cdr3_length: 15; cdr3_aa: CASSRDRVNTGELFF; cdr3_nt: TGTGCCAGCAGTAGGGACAGGGTTAACACCGGGGAGCTGTTTTTT
j_call: TRBJ2-1; clone_size: NA; v_call: TRBV10-3; d_call: TRBD2; cdr3_length: 14; cdr3_aa: CATDGGGAYNEQFF; cdr3_nt: TGTGCCACCGACGGCGGGGGGGCATACAATGAGCAGTTCTTC
j_call: TRBJ1-2; clone_size: NA; v_call: TRBV2; d_call: TRBD1; cdr3_length: 12; cdr3_aa: CNTGRQGYGYTF; cdr3_nt: TGTAATACAGGGAGACAGGGCTATGGCTACACCTTC
j_call: TRBJ2-3; clone_size: NA; v_call: TRBV7-3; d_call: NA; cdr3_length: 15; cdr3_aa: CASSSSPVDTDTQYF; cdr3_nt: TGTGCCAGCAGCTCCTCCCCCGTGGACACTGATACGCAGTATTTT
j_call: TRBJ1-6; clone_size: NA; v_call: TRBV7-9; d_call: NA; cdr3_length: 19; cdr3_aa: CASSPPNTRTNPYNSPLHF; cdr3_nt: TGTGCCAGCAGCCCCCCGAATACCCGAACAAACCCTTATAATTCACCCCTCCACTTT
j_call: TRBJ1-5; clone_size: NA; v_call: TRBV15; d_call: NA; cdr3_length: 15; cdr3_aa: CATSRDPRSNQPQHF; cdr3_nt: TGTGCCACCAGCAGAGATCCGAGAAGCAATCAGCCCCAGCATTTT
j_call: TRBJ2-7; clone_size: NA; v_call: TRBV2; d_call: TRBD2; cdr3_length: 14; cdr3_aa: CASSPGRGAYEQYF; cdr3_nt: TGTGCCAGCAGTCCAGGGAGGGGAGCCTACGAGCAGTACTTC